This T cell receptor (beta chain) comes out of a study of tumor-infiltrating lymphocytes in primary liver carcinoma. Total RNA amounting to roughly 0.5 ug was the source from which TCR beta cDNA was made with a constant-region primer. TCR beta libraries came from three nested multiplex PCR rounds using slightly modified ARM-PCR. Investigators reported that the first two PCR rounds, at roughly 10 cycles each, used TRBV1-TRBV30 forward primers with a C-beta reverse primer. TCRdb analysed the multiplex PCR reads with MiXCR anew, one entry per CDR3 protein. The profile shows 95,000 to 100,000 distinct CDR3 sequences, about 67% of them singletons. A word on this clonotype: Mismatch with germline at one junction end may stem from a read error.

Unsorted bulk tissue, roughly 20-32 mg of it, served as the source for co-extraction of RNA and DNA. CDR3 size: 11 residues. The germline gives CDR1 MNHEY, CDR2 SVGAGI. Sequenced: liver tumor tissue from sampling region 2. Regarding subset: tumor region T2, inferior pole. This TCR derives from a woman in her sixties with primary liver carcinoma and hepatitis B virus infection. The V call is TRBV6-5, the J call TRBJ2-5; maybe TRBD2 (6 bases). CDR3 loop: CSSRQAGGDYF. CDR3 nucleotides: TGTTCCAGCAGGCAAGCGGGTGGGGACTACTTC.